This T cell receptor (beta chain) is drawn from a study of radiation and T cells in renal cell carcinoma. In the study overall: Nephrectomy followed 15 Gy stereotactic body radiation by 4 weeks. Study results and limitations: From baseline, blood top tumor clonotypes peaked at 2 weeks post-radiation.

Time point described: blood 2 weeks post-SBRT. Treatment indicated: 15 Gy SBRT to primary tumor, nephrectomy 4 weeks later. Blood was sampled at baseline, 2 weeks and 4 weeks after SBRT. Clones were read by immunoSEQ multiplex PCR, and TCRdb kept only the in-frame ones, dropping some. The sample has around 70,000 clones; about 81% are singletons. CDR3 length: 14 residues. Germline CDR1 is LNHDA and CDR2 is SQIVND (reference sequence). Trimming pared 11 bases from V and 2 bases from J, leaving 19 bases between. About this clone: The antigen is unknown.

Sequenced here: blood, sampled from a patient whose treatment included radiotherapy and nephrectomy. The clonotype comes from a man aged 60 to 75 with renal cell carcinoma. The chain employs TRBV19 and TRBJ2-7; D gene unclear. The CDR3 sequence is CASQSKNPPYEQYF. CDR3 DNA sequence: TGTGCCTCCCAATCTAAAAACCCGCCCTACGAGCAGTACTTC.